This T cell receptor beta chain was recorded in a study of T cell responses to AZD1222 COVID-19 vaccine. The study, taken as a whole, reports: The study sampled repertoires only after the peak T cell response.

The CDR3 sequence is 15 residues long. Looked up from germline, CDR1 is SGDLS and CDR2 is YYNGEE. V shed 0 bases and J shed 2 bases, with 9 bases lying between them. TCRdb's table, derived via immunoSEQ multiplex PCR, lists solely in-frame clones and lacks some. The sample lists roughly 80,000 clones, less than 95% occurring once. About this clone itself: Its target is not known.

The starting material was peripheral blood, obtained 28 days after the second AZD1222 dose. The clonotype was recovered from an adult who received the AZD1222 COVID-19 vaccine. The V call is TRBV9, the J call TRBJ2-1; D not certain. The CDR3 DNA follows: TGTGCCAGCAGCGTAGGGACGAGTCCCTACAATGAGCAGTTCTTC. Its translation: CASSVGTSPYNEQFF.